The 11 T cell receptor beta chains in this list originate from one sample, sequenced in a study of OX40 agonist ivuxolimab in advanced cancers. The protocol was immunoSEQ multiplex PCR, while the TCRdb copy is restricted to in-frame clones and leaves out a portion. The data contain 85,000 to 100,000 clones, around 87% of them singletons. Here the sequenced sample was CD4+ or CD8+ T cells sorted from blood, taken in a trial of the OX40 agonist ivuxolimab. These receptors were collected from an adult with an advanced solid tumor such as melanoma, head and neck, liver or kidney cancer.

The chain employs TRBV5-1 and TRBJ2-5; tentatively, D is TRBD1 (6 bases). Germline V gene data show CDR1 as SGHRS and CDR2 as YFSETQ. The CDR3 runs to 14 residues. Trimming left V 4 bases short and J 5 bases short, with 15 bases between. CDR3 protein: CASSPTGNVETQYF. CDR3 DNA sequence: TGCGCCAGCAGCCCCACAGGGAATGTTGAGACCCAGTACTTC.

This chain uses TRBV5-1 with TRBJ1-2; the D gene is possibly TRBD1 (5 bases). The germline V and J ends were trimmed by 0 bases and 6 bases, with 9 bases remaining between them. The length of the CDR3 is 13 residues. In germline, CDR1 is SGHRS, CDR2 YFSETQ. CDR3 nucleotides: TGCGCCAGCAGCTTGGAAGGGGTCGATGGCTACACCTTC. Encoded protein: CASSLEGVDGYTF.

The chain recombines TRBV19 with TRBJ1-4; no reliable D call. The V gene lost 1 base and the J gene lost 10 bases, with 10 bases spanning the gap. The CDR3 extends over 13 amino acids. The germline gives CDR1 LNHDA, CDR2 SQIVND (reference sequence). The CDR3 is CASSIGQPAKLFF. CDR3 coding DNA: TGTGCCAGTAGTATAGGGCAGCCGGCAAAACTGTTTTTT. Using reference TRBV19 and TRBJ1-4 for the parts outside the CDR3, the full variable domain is DGGITQSPKYLFRKEGQNVTLSCEQNLNHDAMYWYRQDPGQGLRLIYYSQIVNDFQKGDIAEGYSVSREKKESFPLTVTSAQKNPTAFYLCASSIGQPAKLFFGSGTQLSVL.

CDR3 residues: CASSLTGDTEAFF. CDR3 DNA sequence: TGTGCCAGCAGTTTGACTGGTGACACTGAAGCTTTCTTT. V is TRBV25-1 and J is TRBJ1-1, with D uncertain. This CDR3 comprises 13 residues. V gave up 5 bases and J gave up 3 bases, with 10 bases separating them. Germline assignment: CDR1 MGHDK and CDR2 SYGVNS. Using reference TRBV25-1 and TRBJ1-1 for the parts outside the CDR3, the full variable domain is EADIYQTPRYLVIGTGKKITLECSQTMGHDKMYWYQQDPGMELHLIHYSYGVNSTEKGDLSSESTVSRIRTEHFPLTLESARPSHTSQYLCASSLTGDTEAFFGQGTRLTVV.

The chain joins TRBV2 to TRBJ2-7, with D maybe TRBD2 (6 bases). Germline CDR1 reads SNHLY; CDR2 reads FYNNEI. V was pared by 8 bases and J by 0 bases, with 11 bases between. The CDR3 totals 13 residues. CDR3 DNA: TGTGCCAGCGGGACTTTTAGCTCCTACGAGCAGTACTTC. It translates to CASGTFSSYEQYF.

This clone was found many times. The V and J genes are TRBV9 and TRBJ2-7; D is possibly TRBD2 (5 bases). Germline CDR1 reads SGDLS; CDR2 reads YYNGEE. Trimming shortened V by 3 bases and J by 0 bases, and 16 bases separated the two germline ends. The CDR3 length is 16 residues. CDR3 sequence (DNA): TGTGCCAGCAGCGCCCCTGGTGGGAGTTTCTCCTACGAGCAGTACTTC. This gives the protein CASSAPGGSFSYEQYF. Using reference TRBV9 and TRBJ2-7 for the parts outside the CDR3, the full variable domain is DSGVTQTPKHLITATGQRVTLRCSPRSGDLSVYWYQQSLDQGLQFLIQYYNGEERAKGNILERFSAQQFPDLHSELNLSSLELGDSALYFCASSAPGGSFSYEQYFGPGTRLTVT.

CDR3 in amino acids: CASSPVGEKLFF. CDR3 in DNA: TGTGCCAGCAGTCCAGTGGGTGAAAAACTGTTTTTT. The V gene is TRBV6-5, the J gene TRBJ1-4; no definite D call. V was shortened by 5 bases and J by 7 bases, with 8 bases between the two germline ends. The germline CDR1 and CDR2 sequences are MNHEY and SVGAGI. This CDR3 is built from 12 residues.

The CDR3 protein is CASSMSPLPEAFF. DNA of the CDR3: TGTGCCAGCAGCATGTCCCCACTCCCTGAAGCTTTCTTT. The gene calls are TRBV28 and TRBJ1-1; D not certain. The CDR3 length is 13 residues. V gave up 6 bases and J gave up 6 bases, with 14 bases separating them. Germline assignment: CDR1 MDHEN and CDR2 SYDVKM.

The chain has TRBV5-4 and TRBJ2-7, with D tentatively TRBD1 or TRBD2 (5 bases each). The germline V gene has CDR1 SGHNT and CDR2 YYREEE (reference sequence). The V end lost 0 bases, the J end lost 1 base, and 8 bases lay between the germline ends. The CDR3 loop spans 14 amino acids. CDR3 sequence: CASSLAGQSYEQYF. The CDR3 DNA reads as TGTGCCAGCAGCTTGGCGGGGCAATCCTACGAGCAGTACTTC.

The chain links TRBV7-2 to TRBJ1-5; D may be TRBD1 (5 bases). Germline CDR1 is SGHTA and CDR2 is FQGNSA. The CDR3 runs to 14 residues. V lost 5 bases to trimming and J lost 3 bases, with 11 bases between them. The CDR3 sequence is CASSRDGDNQPQHF. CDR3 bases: TGTGCCAGCAGCAGGGACGGAGACAATCAGCCCCAGCATTTT. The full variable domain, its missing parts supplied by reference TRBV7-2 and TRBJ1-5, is GAGVSQSPSNKVTEKGKDVELRCDPISGHTALYWYRQSLGQGLEFLIYFQGNSAPDKSGLPSDRFSAERTGGSVSTLTIQRTQQEDSAVYLCASSRDGDNQPQHFGDGTRLSIL.

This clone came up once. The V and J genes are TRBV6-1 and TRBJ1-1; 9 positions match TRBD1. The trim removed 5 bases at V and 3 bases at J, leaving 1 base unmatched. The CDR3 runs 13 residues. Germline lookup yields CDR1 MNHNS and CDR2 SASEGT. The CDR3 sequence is CASSRTGDTEAFF. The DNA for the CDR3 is TGTGCCAGCAGTCGGACAGGGGACACTGAAGCTTTCTTT.